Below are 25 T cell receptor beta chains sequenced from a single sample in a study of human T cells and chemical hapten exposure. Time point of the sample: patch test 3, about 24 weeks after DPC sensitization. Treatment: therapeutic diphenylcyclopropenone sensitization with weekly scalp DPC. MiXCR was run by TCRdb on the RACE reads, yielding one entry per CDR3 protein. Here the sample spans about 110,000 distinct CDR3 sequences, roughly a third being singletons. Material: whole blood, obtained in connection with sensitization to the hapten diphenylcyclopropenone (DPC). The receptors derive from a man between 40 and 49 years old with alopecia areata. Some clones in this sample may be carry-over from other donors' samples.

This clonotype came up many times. CDR3 in amino acids: CASSLASGANVLTF. The CDR3 region has the DNA TGTGCCAGCAGCTTAGCTTCTGGGGCCAACGTCCTGACTTTC. The chain uses TRBV7-6 and TRBJ2-6; D remains unclear. With 0 bases removed from V and 1 base from J, the gap between germline ends came to 1 base. CDR1 and CDR2 (germline): SGHVS, FNYEAQ. The CDR3 consists of 14 residues.

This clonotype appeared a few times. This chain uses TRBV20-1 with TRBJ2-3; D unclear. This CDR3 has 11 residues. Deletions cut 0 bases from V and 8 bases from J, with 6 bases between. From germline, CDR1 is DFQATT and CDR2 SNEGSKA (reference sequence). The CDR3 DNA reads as TGCAGTGCTAGAGATTCGGCTACGCAGTATTTT. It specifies CSARDSATQYF.

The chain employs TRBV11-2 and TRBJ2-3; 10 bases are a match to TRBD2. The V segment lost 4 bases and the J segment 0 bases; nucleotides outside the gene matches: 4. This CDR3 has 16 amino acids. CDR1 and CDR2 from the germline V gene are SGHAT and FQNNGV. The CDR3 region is CASSYIAGGSTDTQYF. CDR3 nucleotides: TGTGCCAGCAGCTATATAGCGGGAGGTAGCACAGATACGCAGTATTTT.

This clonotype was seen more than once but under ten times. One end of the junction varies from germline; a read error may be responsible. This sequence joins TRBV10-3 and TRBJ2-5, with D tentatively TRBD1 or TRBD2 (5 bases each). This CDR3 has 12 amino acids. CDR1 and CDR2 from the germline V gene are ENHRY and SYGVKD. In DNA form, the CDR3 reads TGTGCCATCAGTGAGTCAGGGACCCGGGTAGTCTTC. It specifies CAISESGTRVVF.

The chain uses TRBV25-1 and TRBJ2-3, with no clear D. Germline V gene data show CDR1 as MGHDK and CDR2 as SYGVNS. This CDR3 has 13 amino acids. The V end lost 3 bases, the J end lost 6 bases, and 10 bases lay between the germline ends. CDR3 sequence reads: CASSDPVMDTQYF. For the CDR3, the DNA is TGTGCCAGCAGTGACCCCGTTATGGATACGCAGTATTTT.

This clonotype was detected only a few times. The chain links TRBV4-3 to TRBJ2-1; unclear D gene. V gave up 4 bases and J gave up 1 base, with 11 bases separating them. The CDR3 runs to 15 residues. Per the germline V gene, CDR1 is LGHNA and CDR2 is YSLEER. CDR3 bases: TGCGCCAGCAGCCTAGCCCATGAATCCTACAATGAGCAGTTCTTC. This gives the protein CASSLAHESYNEQFF.

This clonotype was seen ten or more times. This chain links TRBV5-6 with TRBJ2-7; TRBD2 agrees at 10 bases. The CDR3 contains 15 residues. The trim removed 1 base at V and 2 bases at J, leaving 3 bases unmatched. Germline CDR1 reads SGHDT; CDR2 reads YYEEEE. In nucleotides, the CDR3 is TGTGCCAGCAGCTTGTGGACTAGCGGTCCCTACGAGCAGTACTTC. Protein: CASSLWTSGPYEQYF.

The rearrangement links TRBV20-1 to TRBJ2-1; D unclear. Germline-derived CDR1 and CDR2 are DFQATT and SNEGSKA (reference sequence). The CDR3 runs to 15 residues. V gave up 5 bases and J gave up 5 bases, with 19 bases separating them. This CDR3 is CSAPIPWGFNNEQFF. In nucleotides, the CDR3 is TGCAGTGCTCCCATTCCTTGGGGTTTTAACAATGAGCAGTTCTTC.

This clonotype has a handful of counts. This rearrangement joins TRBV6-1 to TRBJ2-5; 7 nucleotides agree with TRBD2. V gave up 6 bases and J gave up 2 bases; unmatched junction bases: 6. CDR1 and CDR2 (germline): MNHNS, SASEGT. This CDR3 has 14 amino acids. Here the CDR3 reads CASSPGLVQETQYF. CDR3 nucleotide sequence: TGTGCCAGCAGCCCCGGACTAGTTCAAGAGACCCAGTACTTC.

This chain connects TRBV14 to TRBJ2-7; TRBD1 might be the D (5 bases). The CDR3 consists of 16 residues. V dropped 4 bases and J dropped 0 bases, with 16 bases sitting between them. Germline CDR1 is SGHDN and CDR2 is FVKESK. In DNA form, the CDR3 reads TGTGCCAGCAGCCCGGGTAGGGGCGGTTACTCCTACGAGCAGTACGTC. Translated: CASSPGRGGYSYEQYV.

CDR3 bases: TGTGCCAGCAGTAAAGGGACAAGGAATGAAAAACTGTTTTTT. The encoded protein is CASSKGTRNEKLFF. The chain recombines TRBV6-2 or TRBV6-3 with TRBJ1-4, with D possibly matching TRBD1 (6 bases). V was trimmed by 5 bases and J by 5 bases, leaving 12 bases between them. This CDR3 is 14 amino acids long. From germline, CDR1 is MNHEY and CDR2 SVGEGT.

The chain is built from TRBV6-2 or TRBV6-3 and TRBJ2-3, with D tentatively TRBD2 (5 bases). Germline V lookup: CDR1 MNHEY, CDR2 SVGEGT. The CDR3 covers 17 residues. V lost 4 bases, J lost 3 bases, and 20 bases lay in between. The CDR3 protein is CASSFVVSGGLTDTQYF. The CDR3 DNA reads TGTGCCAGCAGTTTCGTCGTCAGTGGCGGGCTTACAGATACGCAGTATTTT.

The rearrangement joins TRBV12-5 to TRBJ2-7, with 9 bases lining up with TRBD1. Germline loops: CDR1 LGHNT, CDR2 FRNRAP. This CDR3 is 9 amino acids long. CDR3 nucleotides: TGTGCTAGTGGTAAGACAGGGGGTGTC. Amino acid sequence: CASGKTGGV.

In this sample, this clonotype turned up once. In DNA, the CDR3 is TGTGCCAGCAGTTACTCCGGCGGGAGGGTCCCAGATACGCAGTATTTT. Protein product: CASSYSGGRVPDTQYF. V and J are TRBV6-5 and TRBJ2-3; the match to TRBD2 covers 9 bases. CDR3 length: 16 amino acids. From germline, CDR1 is MNHEY and CDR2 SVGAGI. V lost 0 bases to trimming and J lost 4 bases; unmatched junction nucleotides: 5.

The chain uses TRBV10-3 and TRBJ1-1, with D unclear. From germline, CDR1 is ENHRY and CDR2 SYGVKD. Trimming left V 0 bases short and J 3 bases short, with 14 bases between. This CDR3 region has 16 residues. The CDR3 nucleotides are TGTGCCATCAGTGAGTCATTAGGCGCCTTGGACACTGAAGCTTTCTTT. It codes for CAISESLGALDTEAFF.

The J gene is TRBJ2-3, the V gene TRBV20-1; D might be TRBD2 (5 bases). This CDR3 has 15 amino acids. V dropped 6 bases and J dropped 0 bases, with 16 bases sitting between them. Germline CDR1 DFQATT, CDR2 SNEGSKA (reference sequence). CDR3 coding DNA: TGCAGTGCAGGGAAACGGGGAACTAGCACAGATACGCAGTATTTT. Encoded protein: CSAGKRGTSTDTQYF.

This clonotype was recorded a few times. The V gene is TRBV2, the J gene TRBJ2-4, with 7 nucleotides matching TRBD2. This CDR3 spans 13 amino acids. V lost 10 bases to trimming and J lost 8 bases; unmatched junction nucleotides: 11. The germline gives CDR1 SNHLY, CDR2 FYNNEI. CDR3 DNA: TGTGCCACCCTACTTGGGGGGGGTTACATTCAGTACTTC. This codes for CATLLGGGYIQYF. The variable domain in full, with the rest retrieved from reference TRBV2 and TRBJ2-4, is EPEVTQTPSHQVTQMGQEVILRCVPISNHLYFYWYRQILGQKVEFLVSFYNNEISEKSEIFDDQFSVERPDGSNFTLKIRSTKLEDSAMYFCATLLGGGYIQYFGAGTRLSVL.

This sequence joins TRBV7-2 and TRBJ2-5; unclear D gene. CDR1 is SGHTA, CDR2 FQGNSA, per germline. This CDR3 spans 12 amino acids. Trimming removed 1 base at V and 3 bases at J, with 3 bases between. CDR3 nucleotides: TGTGCCAGCAGCTTAGTAAAAGAGACCCAGTACTTC. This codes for CASSLVKETQYF.

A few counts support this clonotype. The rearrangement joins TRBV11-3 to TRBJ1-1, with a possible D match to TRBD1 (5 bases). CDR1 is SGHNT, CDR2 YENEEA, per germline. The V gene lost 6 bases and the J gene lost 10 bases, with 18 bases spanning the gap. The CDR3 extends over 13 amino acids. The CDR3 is CASRDMGRGSAFF. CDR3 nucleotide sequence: TGTGCCAGCAGGGACATGGGCAGAGGATCAGCTTTCTTT.

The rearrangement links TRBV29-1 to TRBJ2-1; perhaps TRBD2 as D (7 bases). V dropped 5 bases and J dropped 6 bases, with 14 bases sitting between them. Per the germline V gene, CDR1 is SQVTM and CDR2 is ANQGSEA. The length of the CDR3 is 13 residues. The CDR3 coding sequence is TGCAGCGTTTCGGGGGGCGCGGGCAATGAGCAGTTCTTC. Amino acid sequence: CSVSGGAGNEQFF.

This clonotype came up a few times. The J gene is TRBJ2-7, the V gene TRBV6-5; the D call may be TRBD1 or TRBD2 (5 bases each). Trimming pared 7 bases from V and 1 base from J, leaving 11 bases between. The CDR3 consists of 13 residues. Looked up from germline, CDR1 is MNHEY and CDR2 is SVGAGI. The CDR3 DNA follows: TGTGCCAGCACCACGGGACGGTCCTACGAGCAGTACTTC. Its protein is CASTTGRSYEQYF.

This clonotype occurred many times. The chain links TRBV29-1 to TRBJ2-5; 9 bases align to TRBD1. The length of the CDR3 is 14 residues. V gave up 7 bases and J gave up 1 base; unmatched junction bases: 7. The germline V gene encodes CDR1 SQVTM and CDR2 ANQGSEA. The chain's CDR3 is CSAVGGQGQETQYF. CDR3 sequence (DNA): TGCAGCGCAGTGGGGGGACAGGGCCAAGAGACCCAGTACTTC.

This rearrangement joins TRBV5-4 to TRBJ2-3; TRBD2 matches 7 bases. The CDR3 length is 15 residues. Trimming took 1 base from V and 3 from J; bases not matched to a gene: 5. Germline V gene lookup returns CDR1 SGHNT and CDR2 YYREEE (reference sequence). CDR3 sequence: CASSLRLALTDTQYF. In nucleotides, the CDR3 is TGTGCCAGCAGCTTGAGACTAGCACTTACAGATACGCAGTATTTT.

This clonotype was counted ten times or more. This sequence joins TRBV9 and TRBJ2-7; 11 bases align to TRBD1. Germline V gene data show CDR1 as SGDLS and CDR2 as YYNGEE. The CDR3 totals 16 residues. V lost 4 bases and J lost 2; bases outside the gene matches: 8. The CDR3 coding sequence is TGTGCCAGCAGCCGTTTATCGGGACAGGGGGCCTACGAGCAGTACTTC. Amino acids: CASSRLSGQGAYEQYF.

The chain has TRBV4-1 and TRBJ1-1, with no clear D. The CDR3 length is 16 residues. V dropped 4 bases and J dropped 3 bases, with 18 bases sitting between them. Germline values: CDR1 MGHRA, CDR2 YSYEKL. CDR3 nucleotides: TGCGCCAGCAGCCCAACGCCCAACAGATGGGACACTGAAGCTTTCTTT. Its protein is CASSPTPNRWDTEAFF.